The sequence of this T cell receptor (beta chain) was determined in a study of Graves' ophthalmopathy and Graves' hyperthyroidism. The CDR3 contains 16 residues. From germline, CDR1 is MDHEN and CDR2 SYDVKM. Trimming shortened V by 4 bases and J by 3 bases, and 19 bases separated the two germline ends. RNA transcripts were the source from which TCR beta CDR3 regions were amplified. The first round was an RT-PCR with HTBI primers, and the second round was a multiplex PCR. MiXCR was run by TCRdb on the multiplex PCR reads, yielding one entry per CDR3 protein. The table has hundreds of thousands of distinct CDR3 sequences, 22% seen once. Points from the study as a whole: A model built from 13 signatures distinguished ophthalmopathy from stable hyperthyroidism with about 86% sensitivity and 81.08% specificity.

This clonotype has at least ten counts. Its antigen is undetermined. The sequenced material came from peripheral blood. The clonotype originates from a woman under 30 with stable Graves' hyperthyroidism. Some clones in this sample may be carry-over from other donors' samples. This sequence joins TRBV28 and TRBJ2-7; D is unresolved. In DNA form, the CDR3 reads TGTGCCAGCAGTTCCTCGGACGGCTCCCCTTACTACGAGCAGTACTTC. It encodes CASSSSDGSPYYEQYF.